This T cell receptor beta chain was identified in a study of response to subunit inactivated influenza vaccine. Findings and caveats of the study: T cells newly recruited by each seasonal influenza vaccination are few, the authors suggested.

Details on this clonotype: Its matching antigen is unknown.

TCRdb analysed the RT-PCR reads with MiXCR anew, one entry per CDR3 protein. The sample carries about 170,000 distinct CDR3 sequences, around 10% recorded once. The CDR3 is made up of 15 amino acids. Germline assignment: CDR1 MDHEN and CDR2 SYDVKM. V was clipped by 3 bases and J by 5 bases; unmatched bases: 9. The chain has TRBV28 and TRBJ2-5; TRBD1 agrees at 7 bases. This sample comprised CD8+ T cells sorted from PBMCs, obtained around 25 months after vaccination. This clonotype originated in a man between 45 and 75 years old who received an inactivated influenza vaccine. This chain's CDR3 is CASSLTSTGWETQYF. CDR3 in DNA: TGTGCCAGCAGTTTGACGTCGACAGGGTGGGAGACCCAGTACTTC.